This T cell receptor beta chain emerged from a study of T cells in narcolepsy. General observations from the study: Comparing one patient's CSF and blood CD4+ clonotypes highlighted HCRT- and TRIB2-specific autoreactive clonotypes. No autoreactive T cell clone sequences appeared in some memory CD4+ repertoires.

A remark on this clone: The antigen is undetermined.

Sequencing used immunoSEQ multiplex PCR; TCRdb keeps in-frame clones, though not all of them. The table has approximately 30,000 clones, around nine tenths seen once. The CDR3 has 14 amino acids. V trimming: 7 bases; J trimming: 4 bases; junction bases outside the gene matches: 9. CDR1 and CDR2 (germline): WSHSY, SAAADI. This sequence originates from a human donor with narcolepsy. V usage is TRBV10-2 and J usage is TRBJ2-7; 8 bases agree with TRBD1. The sequenced material came from CD45RA- memory CD4+ T cells from PBMCs. CDR3 region: CASIVGTGWYEQYF. The CDR3 bases are TGCGCCAGCATCGTCGGGACAGGATGGTACGAGCAGTACTTC.